Reported below is one TCR beta chain. Its antigen is unidentified. 5' RACE that incorporated UMI labels was used to prepare the TRB cDNA libraries. TCRdb re-called the 5' RACE reads and catalogs CDR3 proteins one per entry, DNA excluded. In total, the table holds some 130,000 distinct CDR3 sequences. Each CD8+ T cell subset was flow-sorted in triplicate. Every sort contained 300,000 cells. The data originate from a study of CXCR3-negative and CXCR3-positive naive CD8 T cells. Whole-study context: Overall TRB read output was about 140 million, and each library contained about 1.5 +/- 0.3 million reads.

General observations from the study: More hydrophobic TRB CDR3s were found in CXCR3-positive naive cells than in CXCR3-negative naive cells. In both naive subsets diversity was comparably high, whereas memory CD8+ cells showed much lower diversity.

Material: naive CXCR3- CD8+ T cells from blood. Subset given: CD45RO-CCR7+CD27+CD95- naive CD8+ T cells lacking CXCR3 (TNR3-). The receptor was isolated from a human donor in good health. Some clones in this sample may be carry-over from other donors' samples.

The CDR3 sequence: CASSLGGVYEQYF. This chain uses TRBV5-1 with TRBJ2-7; TCRdb outputs TRBD1, but without DNA this stays unchecked. Looked up from germline, CDR1 is SGHRS and CDR2 is YFSETQ. The CDR3 runs 13 residues.